Below, one TCR beta chain is given with its context. Its cognate antigen is unknown. Looked up from germline, CDR1 is SGHKS and CDR2 is YYEKEE (reference sequence). This CDR3 spans 15 amino acids. Trimming took 6 bases from V and 5 from J; bases not matched to a gene: 13. This record belongs to a study of blood T cells in healthy people across ages. PCR was performed a second time for about 7 to 12 cycles using a sample-barcoded 5' primer and a J-beta primer mix. TCRdb used MiXCR to reprocess the 5' RACE reads, holding one entry per CDR3 protein. The profile shows fewer than 900,000 distinct CDR3 sequences, about 36% of them singletons. Samples had at least 7 million PBMCs isolated from them. Broader study findings: Investigators viewed diversity estimates from one million T cells as underestimates, the study reported.

Material for sequencing was blood. This sequence originates from a man aged 18 to 29 in good health. The chain employs TRBV5-5 and TRBJ2-5, with TRBD1 matching over 7 bases. CDR3 sequence: CASTLNRGLLETQYF. The CDR3 DNA reads as TGTGCCAGCACCCTTAACAGGGGCCTTCTGGAGACCCAGTACTTC.